The clone carrying this T cell receptor beta chain is a singleton in its sample. The authors' processing: Nucleated cell number was recorded as an estimate derived from reference gene primer amplification. The data were produced by immunoSEQ multiplex PCR, yet TCRdb's version contains in-frame clones alone and is incomplete. V and J calls and clone size are copied from that table; D and trimming were computed from the DNA. The table shows approximately 180,000 clones, with 75% to 80% occurring only once. CDR1 and CDR2 from the germline V gene are LNHDA and SQIVND (reference sequence). The J segment lost 4 bases and the V segment lost 3 bases, leaving 8 bases of the junction unmatched. The CDR3 consists of 15 residues. This record belongs to a study of blood T cell repertoires in COVID-19. Overall study context: Whether acute or convalescent, the COVID-19 samples came from the United States, Italy and Spain. Sources were T cells, B-cell-depleted T cells, or PBMCs; the material itself was cDNA or gDNA.

The specimen sequenced was peripheral blood. This clonotype originated in an older woman with acute or convalescent COVID-19. The chain carries TRBV19 and TRBJ1-2, with 7 bases lining up with TRBD1. The CDR3 loop reads CASSIGGQNFYGYTF. CDR3 nucleotide sequence: TGTGCCAGTAGTATCGGGGGACAGAACTTCTATGGCTACACCTTC.